The 4 T cell receptor beta chains below were found in one sample sequenced in a study of T cells after yellow fever vaccination. TCRdb processed the 5' RACE reads anew with MiXCR; each CDR3 protein has one entry. Of 300,000 or so distinct CDR3 sequences listed, 8.7% are singletons. The specimen was CD4+ T cells sorted from PBMCs, collected 5 days after the yellow fever booster vaccination. These receptors were taken from a young man who received the YFV17D yellow fever vaccine.

V usage is TRBV7-2 and J usage is TRBJ2-3; the D call may be TRBD1 or TRBD2 (5 bases each). This CDR3 spans 14 amino acids. The germline V and J ends were trimmed by 4 bases and 5 bases, with 13 bases remaining between them. Germline lookup yields CDR1 SGHTA and CDR2 FQGNSA. The CDR3 DNA sequence: TGTGCCAGCAGCTGGGGGACCCGGGGAGATACGCAGTATTTT. It codes for CASSWGTRGDTQYF.

Ten or more counts support this clonotype. The chain carries TRBV7-2 and TRBJ2-5, with 7 bases lining up with TRBD1. V gave up 5 bases and J gave up 7 bases; unmatched junction bases: 13. Germline V gene sequence: CDR1 SGHTA, CDR2 FQGNSA. The CDR3 has 15 residues. The CDR3 nucleotides read TGTGCCAGCAGCCCGTCCCGGACAGGTCCAGGGACCCAGTACTTC. Encoded protein: CASSPSRTGPGTQYF.

This clonotype was detected a few times. The gene calls are TRBV4-1 and TRBJ2-5, with TRBD1 matching over 9 bases. This CDR3 comprises 13 residues. Unmatched junction bases numbered 1, after V lost 3 bases and J lost 5 bases. Per the germline V gene, CDR1 is MGHRA and CDR2 is YSYEKL. CDR3 in DNA: TGCGCCAGCAGCCAGACAGGGGGGGAGACCCAGTACTTC. This translates into CASSQTGGETQYF.

This clonotype appeared many times. This chain joins TRBV5-1 and TRBJ2-1, with D tentatively TRBD1 or TRBD2 (6 bases each). The V gene lost 2 bases and the J gene lost 5 bases, with 14 bases spanning the gap. The CDR3 spans 15 residues. Per the germline V gene, CDR1 is SGHRS and CDR2 is YFSETQ. CDR3 amino acids: CASSFGGRGNNEQFF. Written as DNA, the CDR3 is TGCGCCAGCAGCTTCGGGGGCAGGGGTAACAATGAGCAGTTCTTC.